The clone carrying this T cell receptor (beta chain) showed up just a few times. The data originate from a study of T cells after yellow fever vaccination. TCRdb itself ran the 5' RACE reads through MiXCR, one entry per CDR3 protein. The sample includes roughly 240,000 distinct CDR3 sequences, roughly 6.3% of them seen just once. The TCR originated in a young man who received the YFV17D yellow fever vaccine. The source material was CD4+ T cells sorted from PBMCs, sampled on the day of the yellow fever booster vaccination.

DNA of the CDR3: TGTGCCAGTAGGCCGGGGCGGGGGGAGCTGTTTTTT. Residues: CASRPGRGELFF. V usage is TRBV19 and J usage is TRBJ2-2, with D possibly called TRBD1 or TRBD2 (5 bases each). This CDR3 is 12 amino acids long. V was shortened by 6 bases and J by 8 bases, with 10 bases between the two germline ends. Germline loops: CDR1 LNHDA, CDR2 SQIVND (reference sequence).